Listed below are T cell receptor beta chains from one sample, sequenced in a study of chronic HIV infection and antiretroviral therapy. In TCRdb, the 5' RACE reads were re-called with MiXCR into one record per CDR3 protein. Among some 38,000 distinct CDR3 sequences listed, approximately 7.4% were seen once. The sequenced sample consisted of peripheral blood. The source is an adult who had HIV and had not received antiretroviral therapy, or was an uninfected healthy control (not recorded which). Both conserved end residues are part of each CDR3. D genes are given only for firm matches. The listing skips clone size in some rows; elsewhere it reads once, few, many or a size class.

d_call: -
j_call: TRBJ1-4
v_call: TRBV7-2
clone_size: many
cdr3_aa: CASSLSMGGEKLFF
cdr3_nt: TGTGCCAGCAGCTTATCCATGGGGGGGGAAAAACTGTTTTTT

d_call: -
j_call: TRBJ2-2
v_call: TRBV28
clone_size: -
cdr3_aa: CASRGGGEGGELFF
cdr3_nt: TGTGCCAGCAGAGGAGGGGGCGAAGGCGGGGAGCTGTTTTTT

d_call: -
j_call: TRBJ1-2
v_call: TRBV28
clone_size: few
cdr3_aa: CASRLTGGGYGYTF
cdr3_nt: TGTGCCAGCAGACTCACGGGGGGGGGGTATGGCTACACCTTC

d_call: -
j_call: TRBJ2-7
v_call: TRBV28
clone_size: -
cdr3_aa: CASSTGTPTYEQYF
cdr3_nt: TGTGCCAGCAGTACCGGGACACCGACCTACGAGCAGTACTTC

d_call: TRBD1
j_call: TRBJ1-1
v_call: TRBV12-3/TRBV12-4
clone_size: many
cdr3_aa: CASSGGQLEAFF
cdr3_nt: TGTGCCAGCAGTGGGGGACAGCTTGAAGCTTTCTTT

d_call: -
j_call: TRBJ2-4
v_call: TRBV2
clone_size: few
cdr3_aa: CASVQGSGIQYF
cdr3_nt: TGTGCCAGCGTGCAAGGGTCAGGCATTCAGTACTTC

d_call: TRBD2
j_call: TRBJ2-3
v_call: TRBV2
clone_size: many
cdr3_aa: CASSDLAGLTDTQYF
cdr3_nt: TGTGCCAGCAGTGATCTAGCGGGACTAACAGATACGCAGTATTTT

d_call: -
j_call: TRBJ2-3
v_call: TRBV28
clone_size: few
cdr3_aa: CASSPPDGRRDTQYF
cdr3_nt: TGTGCCAGCAGTCCGCCGGACGGCCGGAGGGATACGCAGTATTTT

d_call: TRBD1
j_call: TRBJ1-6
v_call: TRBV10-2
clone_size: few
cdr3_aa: CASSDRTGRISPLHF
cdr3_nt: TGCGCCAGCAGTGACAGGACAGGACGTATTTCACCCCTCCACTTT

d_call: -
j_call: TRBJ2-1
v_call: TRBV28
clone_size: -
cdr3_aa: CASSPGLLTYNEQFF
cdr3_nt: TGTGCCAGCAGCCCGGGACTTTTGACCTACAATGAGCAGTTCTTC

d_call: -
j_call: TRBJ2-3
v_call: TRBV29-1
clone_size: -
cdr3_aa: CSVGDVWGTDTQYF
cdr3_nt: TGCAGCGTTGGAGATGTCTGGGGCACAGATACGCAGTATTTT

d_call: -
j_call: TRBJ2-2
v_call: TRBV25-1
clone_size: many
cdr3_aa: CASSPIVTGELFF
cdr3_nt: TGTGCCAGCAGCCCCATTGTGACCGGGGAGCTGTTTTTT

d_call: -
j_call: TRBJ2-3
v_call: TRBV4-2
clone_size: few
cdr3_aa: CASSQADTQYF
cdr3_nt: TGTGCCAGCAGCCAAGCAGATACGCAGTATTTT

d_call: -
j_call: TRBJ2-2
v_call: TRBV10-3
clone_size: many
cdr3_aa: CAISPVGVDTGELFF
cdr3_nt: TGTGCCATCAGTCCCGTCGGGGTGGACACCGGGGAGCTGTTTTTT

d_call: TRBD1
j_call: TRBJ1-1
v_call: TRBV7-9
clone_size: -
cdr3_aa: CASSSQHIDRGEAFF
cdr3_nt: TGTGCCAGCAGCTCCCAGCATATCGACAGGGGGGAAGCTTTCTTT

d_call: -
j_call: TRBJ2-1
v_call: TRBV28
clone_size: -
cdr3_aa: CASSSLTGNEQFF
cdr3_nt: TGTGCCAGCAGTTCCCTTACTGGCAATGAGCAGTTCTTC

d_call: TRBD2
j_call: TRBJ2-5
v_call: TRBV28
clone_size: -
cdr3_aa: CASSLPRTSGRGQETQYF
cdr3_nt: TGTGCCAGCAGTTTGCCCCGGACTAGCGGGAGGGGACAAGAGACCCAGTACTTC

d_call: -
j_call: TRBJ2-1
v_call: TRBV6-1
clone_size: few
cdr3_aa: CASSELPEGSYNEQFF
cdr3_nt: TGTGCCAGCAGTGAATTGCCCGAGGGAAGCTACAATGAGCAGTTCTTC

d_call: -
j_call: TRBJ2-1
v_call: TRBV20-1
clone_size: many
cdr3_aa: CSARDRQKGNEQFF
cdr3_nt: TGCAGTGCTAGAGATCGACAGAAGGGCAATGAGCAGTTCTTC

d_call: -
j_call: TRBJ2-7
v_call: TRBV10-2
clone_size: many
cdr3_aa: CASSEQADEQYF
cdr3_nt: TGCGCCAGCAGTGAGCAGGCGGACGAGCAGTACTTC

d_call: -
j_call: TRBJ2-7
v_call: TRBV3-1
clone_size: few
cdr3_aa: CASSRGGGHEQYF
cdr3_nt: TGTGCCAGCAGCCGCGGAGGGGGCCACGAGCAGTACTTC

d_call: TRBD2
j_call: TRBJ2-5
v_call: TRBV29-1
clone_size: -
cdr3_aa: CSVGEREDWETQYF
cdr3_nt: TGCAGCGTTGGGGAGCGGGAGGATTGGGAGACCCAGTACTTC

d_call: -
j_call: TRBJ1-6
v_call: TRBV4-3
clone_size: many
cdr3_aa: CASSQERNSPLHF
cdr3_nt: TGCGCCAGCAGCCAAGAGCGGAATTCACCCCTCCACTTT

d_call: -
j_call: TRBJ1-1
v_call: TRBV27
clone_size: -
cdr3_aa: CASSPLAGTETFF
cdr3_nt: TGTGCCAGCAGCCCCCTAGCAGGCACTGAAACTTTCTTT

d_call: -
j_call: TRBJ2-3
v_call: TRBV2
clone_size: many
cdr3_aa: CASSEFADTQYF
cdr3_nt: TGTGCCAGCAGTGAATTTGCAGATACGCAGTATTTT

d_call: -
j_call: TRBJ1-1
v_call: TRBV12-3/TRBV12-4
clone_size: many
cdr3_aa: CASSEGVFTEAFF
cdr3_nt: TGTGCCAGCAGTGAAGGGGTTTTCACTGAAGCTTTCTTT

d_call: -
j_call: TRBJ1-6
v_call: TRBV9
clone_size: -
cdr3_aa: CASSEGGSYNSPLHF
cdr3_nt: TGTGCCAGCAGCGAGGGGGGCTCCTATAATTCACCCCTCCACTTT

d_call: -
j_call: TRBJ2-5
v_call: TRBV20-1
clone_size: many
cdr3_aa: CSARETGGETQYF
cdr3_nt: TGCAGTGCTAGAGAGACAGGAGGAGAGACCCAGTACTTC

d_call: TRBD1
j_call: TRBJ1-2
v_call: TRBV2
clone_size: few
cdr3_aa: CARSGGGGGYTF
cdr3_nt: TGTGCCAGATCAGGGGGCGGCGGCGGCTACACCTTC